Reported below is one TCR beta chain. Antigen unknown. This entry belongs to a study of OX40 agonist ivuxolimab in advanced cancers. Study-wide context: Patients received the agonistic anti-OX40 (CD134) antibody ivuxolimab.

Whole-study results and caveats: Among T cells, CD8+ cells averaged more expanded clones than CD4+ cells. Clonal expansion was seen in CD4+ and CD8+ blood T cells by week 6 at 0.1 to 3.0 mg/kg.

Only in-frame clones appear in the TCRdb table, and some are missing; sequencing was by immunoSEQ multiplex PCR. The table includes around 140,000 clones, 90% detected once. Autoimmune disease history or systemic immunosuppression was exclusionary. Per the germline V gene, CDR1 is SGHRS and CDR2 is YFSETQ. This CDR3 is built from 15 residues. The J segment lost 1 base and the V segment lost 4 bases, leaving 7 bases of the junction unmatched. The sequence derives from an adult with an advanced solid tumor such as melanoma, head and neck, liver or kidney cancer. The specimen comprised CD4+ or CD8+ T cells sorted from blood, sampled in a trial of the OX40 agonist ivuxolimab. The chain recombines TRBV5-1 with TRBJ1-1, with TRBD1 identical over 7 bases. CDR3 sequence: CASSPQGYGNTEAFF. DNA of the CDR3: TGCGCCAGCAGCCCACAGGGGTACGGGAACACTGAAGCTTTCTTT.